One TCR beta chain is described in this entry. Its antigen remains unknown. The TCR beta cDNA libraries contained unique molecular identifiers. MiXCR was run by TCRdb on the PCR reads, yielding one entry per CDR3 protein. The sample lists 800,000 to 950,000 distinct CDR3 sequences; approximately 57% were seen once. Germline-derived CDR1 and CDR2 are MNHEY and SMNVEV (reference sequence). The CDR3 loop spans 15 amino acids. This record belongs to a study of post-analysis software for immune sequencing data. Study-level findings and limits: Relative to controls, patients had five TRBV segments at higher frequency, with TRBV5-6, TRBV5-1 and TRBV20-1 among these.

This receptor was taken from a girl under 18 with multiple sclerosis. Sequenced: blood. The chain joins TRBV27 to TRBJ2-4; TRBD1 agrees at 9 bases. The J call may be wrong; the DNA end is better matched by TRBJ2-7. The DNA of the CDR3 is TGTGCCAGCAGTTCCCCCGGGACAGGGTACTACGAGCAGTACTTC. Translated, it gives CASSSPGTGYYEQYF.